This T cell receptor (beta chain) was sequenced during a study of blood T cell repertoires in COVID-19. At the level of the study: Acute and convalescent COVID-19 samples came from the United States, Italy and Spain. Sources were T cells, B-cell-depleted T cells, or PBMCs; the material itself was cDNA or gDNA.

Methods used by the authors: Amplification of reference gene primers provided the estimated nucleated cell counts. The data were produced by immunoSEQ multiplex PCR, yet TCRdb's version contains in-frame clones alone and is incomplete. That table furnishes V, J and clone size, whereas the DNA furnished D and trimming. Of about 76,000 clones in the sample, around 91% were seen once. Germline CDR1 reads LGHNA; CDR2 reads YSLEER. This CDR3 region has 16 residues. Trimming took 0 bases from V and 0 from J, leaving 9 bases between them. The sample consisted of peripheral blood. This TCR was sampled from a human donor in a cohort sampled during active COVID-19. The J gene is TRBJ2-4, the V gene TRBV4-3, with no clear D. The CDR3 is CASSQDSGLAKNIQYF. The CDR3 bases are TGCGCCAGCAGCCAAGATTCGGGTTTAGCCAAAAACATTCAGTACTTC.